This T cell receptor beta chain comes out of a study of breast tumors, draining lymph nodes, adjacent tissues. From germline, CDR1 is LNHNV and CDR2 YYDKDF (reference sequence). With 0 bases removed from V and 2 bases from J, the gap between germline ends came to 8 bases. This CDR3 is 14 amino acids long. Findings and limits, study-wide: Tumors had less TCR diversity than lymph nodes, more than nontumor tissue.

The lymph nodes were axillary draining lymph nodes from breast cancer patients. This clonotype was observed many times. Antigen: not known. TCRdb independently ran MiXCR on the multiplex PCR reads; one entry per CDR3 protein. The sample has about 80,000 distinct CDR3 sequences, roughly 19% seen once; the top ten hold about 2.4%. The sequence came from a female donor with breast cancer. Some clones in this sample may be carry-over from other donors' samples. V usage is TRBV15 and J usage is TRBJ2-7; D gene unclear. The sample consisted of axillary lymph node tissue. This CDR3 is CATSREGYAYEQYF. The DNA for the CDR3 is TGTGCCACCAGCAGAGAGGGTTACGCCTACGAGCAGTACTTC. The whole variable domain, remainder taken from reference TRBV15 and TRBJ2-7, is DAMVIQNPRYQVTQFGKPVTLSCSQTLNHNVMYWYQQKSSQAPKLLFHYYDKDFNNEADTPDNFQSRRPNTSFCFLDIRSPGLGDTAMYLCATSREGYAYEQYFGPGTRLTVT.